This T cell receptor (beta chain) was sequenced in a study of cytomegalovirus exposure and HLA in healthy donors. Study context: A previous analysis identified around 120 million unique TCR beta sequences derived from roughly 180 million T cells. Findings of the study overall: It was shown in a later analysis that HLA-associated TCR beta chains were more clonally expanded than other, equally common chains. A missense variant in DCLRE1C was later tied to TCR beta V- and J-gene trimming.

Regarding this clone: What it binds is unknown.

The CDR3 loop spans 13 amino acids. Germline CDR1 and CDR2: SGHTA and FQGTGA. Trimming removed 4 bases from V and 5 bases from J; junction bases left unmatched: 3. PCR amplification relied on 60 Vbeta primers (plus 13 Jbeta primers). Sequencing was performed with immunoSEQ multiplex PCR; in TCRdb, only in-frame clones are kept and a portion is missing. Altogether around 150,000 clones are present, roughly 80% being singletons, with the ten largest covering approximately 3.6%. The chain carries TRBV7-3 and TRBJ2-5; TRBD1 matches 8 bases. This clonotype originated in a male donor in good health and CMV-seronegative. The sequencing input was PBMCs. The CDR3 nucleotides are TGTGCCAGCAGCTCCAGGGGGCAGGAGACCCAGTACTTC. Its protein is CASSSRGQETQYF.